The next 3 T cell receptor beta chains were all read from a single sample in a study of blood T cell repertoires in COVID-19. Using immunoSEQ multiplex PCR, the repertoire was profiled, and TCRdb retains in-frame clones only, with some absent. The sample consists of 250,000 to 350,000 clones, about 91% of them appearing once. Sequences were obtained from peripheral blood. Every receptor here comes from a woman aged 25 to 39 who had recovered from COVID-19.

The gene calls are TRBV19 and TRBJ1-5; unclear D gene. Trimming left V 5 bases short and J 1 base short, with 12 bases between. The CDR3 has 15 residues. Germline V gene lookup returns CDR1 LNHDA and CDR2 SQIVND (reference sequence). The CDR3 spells CASSRGRESNQPQHF. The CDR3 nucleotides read TGTGCCAGTAGTCGCGGACGGGAAAGCAATCAGCCCCAGCATTTT.

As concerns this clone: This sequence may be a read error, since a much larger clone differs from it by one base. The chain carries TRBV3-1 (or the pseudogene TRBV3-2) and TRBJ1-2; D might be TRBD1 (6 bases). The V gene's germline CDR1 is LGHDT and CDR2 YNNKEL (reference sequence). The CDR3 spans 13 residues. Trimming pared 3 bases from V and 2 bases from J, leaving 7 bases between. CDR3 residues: CASSQQGNYGYTF. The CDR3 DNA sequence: TGTGCCAGCAGCCAGCAGGGGAACTATGGCTACACCTTC.

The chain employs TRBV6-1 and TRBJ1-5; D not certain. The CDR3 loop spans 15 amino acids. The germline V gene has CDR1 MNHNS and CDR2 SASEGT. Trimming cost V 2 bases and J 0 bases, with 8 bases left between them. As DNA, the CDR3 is TGTGCCAGCAGTGAAAGAGCCTATAGCAATCAGCCCCAGCATTTT. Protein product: CASSERAYSNQPQHF.